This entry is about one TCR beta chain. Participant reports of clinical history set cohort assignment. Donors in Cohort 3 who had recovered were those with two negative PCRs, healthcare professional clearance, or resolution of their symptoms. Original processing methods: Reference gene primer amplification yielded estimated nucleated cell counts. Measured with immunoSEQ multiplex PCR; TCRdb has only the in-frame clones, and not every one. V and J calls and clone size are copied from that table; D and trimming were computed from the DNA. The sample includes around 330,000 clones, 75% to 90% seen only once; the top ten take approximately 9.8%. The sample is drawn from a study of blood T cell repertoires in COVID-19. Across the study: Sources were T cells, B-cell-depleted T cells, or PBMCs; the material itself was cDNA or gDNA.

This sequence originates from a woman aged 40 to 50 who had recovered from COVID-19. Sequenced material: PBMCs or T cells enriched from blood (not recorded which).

The CDR3 coding sequence is TGTGCCAGTCACAGGGAATCTGGGGCCAACGTCCTGACTTTC. Its translation: CASHRESGANVLTF. The rearrangement links TRBV2 to TRBJ2-6; a weak D match, TRBD1 (6 bases). The V end was cut by 9 bases, the J end by 1 base, with 10 bases between. CDR3 length: 14 residues. Germline V gene sequence: CDR1 SNHLY, CDR2 FYNNEI.